The subject of this entry is one T cell receptor beta chain. The antigen is unknown. Only in-frame clones appear in the TCRdb table, and some are missing; sequencing was by immunoSEQ multiplex PCR. This table holds tens of thousands of clones, around 92% found once. This entry is derived from a study of T cell responses to AZD1222 COVID-19 vaccine. Study results and caveats: AZD1222 recipients seropositive at baseline numbered only six or seven.

The CDR3 is made up of 16 amino acids. Per germline, CDR1 SGHRS and CDR2 YFSETQ. Trimming cost V 0 bases and J 2 bases, with 12 bases left between them. The clonotype was recovered from an adult in good health. The V call is TRBV5-1, the J call TRBJ2-1; either TRBD1 or TRBD2 may supply D (5 bases each). The source was peripheral blood, collected on day 0 of MenACWY control vaccination. CDR3 DNA: TGCGCCAGCAGCTTGGCCCCTGGGACCACCTACAATGAGCAGTTCTTC. Translation: CASSLAPGTTYNEQFF. Looking up the rest from reference TRBV5-1 and TRBJ2-1 gives the full variable domain: KAGVTQTPRYLIKTRGQQVTLSCSPISGHRSVSWYQQTPGQGLQFLFEYFSETQRNKGNFPGRFSGRQFSNSRSEMNVSTLELGDSALYLCASSLAPGTTYNEQFFGPGTRLTVL.